This T cell receptor (beta chain) was identified in a study of cytomegalovirus exposure and HLA in healthy donors. Overall study results and limits: As immune exposure information, only CMV serostatus was available.

Germline V CDR1 and CDR2: WSHSY, SAAADI. Trimming took 7 bases from V and 4 from J; bases not matched to a gene: 9. The CDR3 runs 15 residues. Note on this clone: Its target is unknown.

The PCR made use of 60 Vbeta and 13 Jbeta primers. Here immunoSEQ multiplex PCR was the method, and the copy in TCRdb shows in-frame clones only, minus some. The sample lists tens of thousands of clones; 71% were seen once. Specimen: PBMCs. This receptor was taken from a man aged 50-60 years in good health and CMV-seropositive. V gene TRBV10-2 combines with J gene TRBJ2-7; TRBD2 agrees at 11 bases. CDR3 DNA: TGCGCCAGCACTGAATCTAGCGGGGGGAGGTACGAGCAGTACTTC. It is translated as CASTESSGGRYEQYF.